These T cell receptor beta chains were read from a single sample in a study of neurological immune-mediated disorders. TCRdb called the 5' RACE reads again in MiXCR, with one record for every CDR3 protein. This sample has 25,000 to 35,000 distinct CDR3 sequences, with around 3.2% found just once. Sequenced: PBMCs. The receptors were sampled from a woman in her twenties or thirties with multiple sclerosis. The CDR3 runs from the conserved cysteine through the conserved F or W. A D gene is named only where the DNA matches it firmly. Rows may omit the clone size; those that give it use once, few, many or a size class.

d_gene: NA; j_gene: TRBJ1-1; v_gene: TRBV14; abundance: many; CDR3aa: CASSQMDRNTEAFF; CDR3nt: TGTGCCAGCAGCCAAATGGACAGGAACACTGAAGCTTTCTTT
d_gene: TRBD1; j_gene: TRBJ1-2; v_gene: TRBV29-1; abundance: many; CDR3aa: CSVEPGTANYGYTF; CDR3nt: TGCAGCGTTGAACCCGGGACAGCTAACTATGGCTACACCTTC
d_gene: NA; j_gene: TRBJ2-3; v_gene: TRBV20-1; abundance: many; CDR3aa: CSAPRPGDADTQYF; CDR3nt: TGCAGTGCTCCCCGTCCGGGAGATGCCGATACGCAGTATTTT
d_gene: NA; j_gene: TRBJ2-7; v_gene: TRBV21-1; abundance: many; CDR3aa: CASSKGEGESYEQYF; CDR3nt: TGTGCCAGCAGCAAAGGCGAAGGGGAGTCCTACGAGCAGTACTTC
d_gene: TRBD1; j_gene: TRBJ1-6; v_gene: TRBV5-1; abundance: few; CDR3aa: CASSQTTGGMAPLNF; CDR3nt: TGCGCCAGCAGCCAAACAACAGGGGGCATGGCACCCCTCAACTTT
d_gene: TRBD2; j_gene: TRBJ2-7; v_gene: TRBV20-1; abundance: many; CDR3aa: CSARAGGLPTWEQYF; CDR3nt: TGCAGTGCTAGAGCGGGGGGACTCCCTACCTGGGAGCAGTACTTC
d_gene: NA; j_gene: TRBJ2-7; v_gene: TRBV11-3; abundance: many; CDR3aa: CASSPGGPTYEQYF; CDR3nt: TGTGCCAGCAGCCCCGGGGGACCGACCTACGAGCAGTACTTC
d_gene: NA; j_gene: TRBJ2-7; v_gene: TRBV20-1; abundance: NA; CDR3aa: CSARSGGYSYEQYF; CDR3nt: TGCAGTGCTAGGTCGGGGGGCTACTCCTACGAGCAGTACTTC
d_gene: NA; j_gene: TRBJ2-5; v_gene: TRBV6-5; abundance: many; CDR3aa: CGLQAAPQYF; CDR3nt: TGTGGACTTCAGGCGGCGCCCCAGTACTTC
d_gene: NA; j_gene: TRBJ1-5; v_gene: TRBV12-3/TRBV12-4; abundance: many; CDR3aa: CASSLGQVGDQPQHF; CDR3nt: TGTGCCAGCAGTTTAGGACAGGTGGGGGATCAGCCCCAGCATTTT
d_gene: NA; j_gene: TRBJ2-7; v_gene: TRBV6-5; abundance: many; CDR3aa: CASSYGGRGSEQYF; CDR3nt: TGTGCCAGCAGTTACGGGGGCAGGGGTAGCGAGCAGTACTTC
d_gene: NA; j_gene: TRBJ2-3; v_gene: TRBV20-1; abundance: medium-sized; CDR3aa: CSAGDGGTDTQYF; CDR3nt: TGCAGTGCTGGGGACGGAGGGACAGATACGCAGTATTTT
d_gene: NA; j_gene: TRBJ2-2; v_gene: TRBV27; abundance: few; CDR3aa: CASSLLGHNTGELFF; CDR3nt: TGTGCCAGCAGTTTGTTGGGACACAACACCGGGGAGCTGTTTTTT
d_gene: NA; j_gene: TRBJ2-3; v_gene: TRBV24-1; abundance: many; CDR3aa: CATSDSRQASTDTQYF; CDR3nt: TGTGCCACCAGTGACTCTCGACAGGCTAGCACAGATACGCAGTATTTT
d_gene: NA; j_gene: TRBJ2-7; v_gene: TRBV20-1; abundance: many; CDR3aa: CSASLLFGPEQYF; CDR3nt: TGCAGTGCTAGTCTCCTATTCGGCCCCGAGCAGTACTTC
d_gene: TRBD1; j_gene: TRBJ2-1; v_gene: TRBV5-1; abundance: many; CDR3aa: CASRPGTGTYNEQFF; CDR3nt: TGCGCCAGCAGACCCGGGACAGGGACATACAATGAGCAGTTCTTC
d_gene: NA; j_gene: TRBJ2-3; v_gene: TRBV4-3; abundance: few; CDR3aa: CASSQEVLLNTQYF; CDR3nt: TGCGCCAGCAGCCAAGAGGTGTTACTTAATACGCAGTATTTT
d_gene: NA; j_gene: TRBJ1-5; v_gene: TRBV12-3/TRBV12-4; abundance: NA; CDR3aa: CASSFSAADQPQNF; CDR3nt: TGTGCCAGCAGTTTTAGTGCAGCCGATCAGCCCCAGAATTTT
d_gene: TRBD1; j_gene: TRBJ2-7; v_gene: TRBV6-6; abundance: many; CDR3aa: CASSYGQGGIVYEQYF; CDR3nt: TGTGCCAGCAGTTACGGACAGGGGGGAATTGTCTACGAGCAGTACTTC
d_gene: NA; j_gene: TRBJ1-2; v_gene: TRBV20-1; abundance: many; CDR3aa: CSAPDSLLGGYTF; CDR3nt: TGCAGTGCCCCGGACAGTCTGCTCGGAGGCTACACCTTC
d_gene: TRBD2; j_gene: TRBJ2-7; v_gene: TRBV12-3/TRBV12-4; abundance: many; CDR3aa: CASSFWTSGSYEQYF; CDR3nt: TGTGCCAGCAGTTTTTGGACTAGCGGGAGCTACGAGCAGTACTTC
d_gene: NA; j_gene: TRBJ2-1; v_gene: TRBV20-1; abundance: many; CDR3aa: CSAREPPIEQFF; CDR3nt: TGCAGTGCTAGAGAACCCCCTATTGAGCAGTTCTTC
d_gene: NA; j_gene: TRBJ1-5; v_gene: TRBV27; abundance: few; CDR3aa: CASRSGRFNQPQNF; CDR3nt: TGTGCCAGCAGGTCGGGACGGTTCAATCAGCCCCAGAATTTT
d_gene: NA; j_gene: TRBJ2-1; v_gene: TRBV7-6; abundance: many; CDR3aa: CASSFGWGSSYNEQFF; CDR3nt: TGTGCCAGCAGCTTCGGATGGGGGTCCTCCTACAATGAGCAGTTCTTC
d_gene: TRBD1; j_gene: TRBJ1-5; v_gene: TRBV20-1; abundance: many; CDR3aa: CSAIRLRGPLDQPQNF; CDR3nt: TGCAGTGCTATACGGCTCAGGGGGCCGTTGGATCAGCCCCAGAATTTT
d_gene: NA; j_gene: TRBJ2-7; v_gene: TRBV21-1; abundance: many; CDR3aa: CARVRGLSRLMPYEQYF; CDR3nt: TGTGCCAGGGTGAGGGGTTTGTCTAGACTCATGCCCTACGAGCAGTACTTC
d_gene: NA; j_gene: TRBJ2-3; v_gene: TRBV15; abundance: many; CDR3aa: CATSSRGGVDTQYF; CDR3nt: TGTGCCACCAGCAGTAGAGGGGGGGTGGATACGCAGTATTTT
d_gene: NA; j_gene: TRBJ2-1; v_gene: TRBV4-3; abundance: NA; CDR3aa: CASSQDRPYPYNEQFF; CDR3nt: TGCGCCAGCAGCCAGGATAGGCCCTACCCCTACAATGAGCAGTTCTTC
d_gene: TRBD1; j_gene: TRBJ2-7; v_gene: TRBV12-3/TRBV12-4; abundance: many; CDR3aa: CASRGGQGALSYEQYF; CDR3nt: TGTGCCAGCAGGGGGGGACAGGGGGCTTTGTCCTACGAGCAGTACTTC
d_gene: NA; j_gene: TRBJ1-5; v_gene: TRBV5-1; abundance: many; CDR3aa: CASSLFPDQPQNF; CDR3nt: TGCGCCAGCAGCTTGTTTCCGGATCAGCCCCAGAATTTT
d_gene: NA; j_gene: TRBJ1-2; v_gene: TRBV7-2; abundance: many; CDR3aa: CASSFHKNGYTF; CDR3nt: TGTGCCAGCAGCTTCCACAAAAATGGCTACACCTTC
d_gene: NA; j_gene: TRBJ2-5; v_gene: TRBV10-3; abundance: many; CDR3aa: CAISERETQYF; CDR3nt: TGTGCCATCAGTGAGAGGGAGACCCAGTACTTC
d_gene: NA; j_gene: TRBJ2-7; v_gene: TRBV29-1; abundance: NA; CDR3aa: CSVEEARTGSYEQYF; CDR3nt: TGCAGCGTTGAAGAGGCTCGGACGGGGTCCTACGAGCAGTACTTC
d_gene: TRBD2; j_gene: TRBJ2-7; v_gene: TRBV7-2; abundance: many; CDR3aa: CASSLETSGTYEQYF; CDR3nt: TGTGCCAGCAGCTTAGAAACTAGCGGGACCTACGAGCAGTACTTC
d_gene: NA; j_gene: TRBJ1-4; v_gene: TRBV6-5; abundance: many; CDR3aa: CASSYSWGANEKLFF; CDR3nt: TGTGCCAGCAGTTACTCATGGGGAGCTAATGAAAAACTGTTTTTT
d_gene: TRBD2; j_gene: TRBJ2-1; v_gene: TRBV18; abundance: many; CDR3aa: CASSPGNRLAGRNEQFF; CDR3nt: TGTGCCAGCTCGCCGGGGAACCGCCTAGCGGGACGGAATGAGCAGTTCTTC
d_gene: TRBD2; j_gene: TRBJ2-5; v_gene: TRBV20-1; abundance: NA; CDR3aa: CSARGRSGEGHHF; CDR3nt: TGCAGTGCTAGAGGTCGTAGCGGGGAAGGGCATCACTTC
d_gene: NA; j_gene: TRBJ2-5; v_gene: TRBV12-3/TRBV12-4; abundance: many; CDR3aa: CASSPDIPPGTQYF; CDR3nt: TGTGCCAGCAGTCCGGACATCCCACCGGGGACCCAGTACTTC
d_gene: TRBD1; j_gene: TRBJ1-2; v_gene: TRBV12-3/TRBV12-4; abundance: many; CDR3aa: CATGTDPNYGYTF; CDR3nt: TGTGCCACCGGGACAGATCCTAACTATGGCTACACCTTC
d_gene: NA; j_gene: TRBJ2-1; v_gene: TRBV5-1; abundance: many; CDR3aa: CASSWGTYYNEQFF; CDR3nt: TGCGCCAGCAGCTGGGGCACCTATTACAATGAGCAGTTCTTC
d_gene: TRBD1; j_gene: TRBJ2-1; v_gene: TRBV15; abundance: many; CDR3aa: CATSRDDRGGFF; CDR3nt: TGTGCCACCAGCAGGGACGACAGGGGTGGGTTCTTC